Below are 10 T cell receptor beta chains sequenced from a single sample in a study of technical replicates of blood from several donors. Clones were read by immunoSEQ multiplex PCR, and TCRdb kept only the in-frame ones, dropping some. The table records some 77,000 clones, around 90% of them present only once. Sequenced: T cells isolated from PBMCs. All receptors come from a human donor in good health.

The rearrangement uses TRBV10-1 and TRBJ2-5; 8 positions match TRBD2. Trimming cost V 0 bases and J 5 bases; bases outside gene matches: 8. In germline, CDR1 is WNHNN, CDR2 SYGVQD (reference sequence). This CDR3 spans 16 amino acids. CDR3 region: CASSESITSGWETQYF. The DNA for the CDR3 is TGCGCCAGCAGTGAGTCGATAACTAGCGGCTGGGAGACCCAGTACTTC.

The chain is built from TRBV11-2 and TRBJ2-1, with 11 positions matching TRBD2. This CDR3 spans 16 amino acids. V lost 3 bases, J lost 4 bases, and 5 bases stayed unmatched. Germline V gives CDR1 SGHAT, CDR2 FQNNGV. The CDR3 nucleotides are TGTGCCAGCAGCTTGCAGCTAGCGGGAGGATACAATGAGCAGTTCTTC. It specifies CASSLQLAGGYNEQFF.

The chain carries TRBV30 and TRBJ2-7, with 12 positions matching TRBD2. The CDR3 sequence is 20 residues long. The V segment lost 2 bases and the J segment 4 bases; nucleotides outside the gene matches: 21. Germline CDR1 is GTSNPN and CDR2 is SVGIG (reference sequence). CDR3 DNA: TGTGCCTGGAGTACTACTGTCTGGGAAGGACTAGCGGGAACCCCTTACGAGCAGTACTTC. Amino acids: CAWSTTVWEGLAGTPYEQYF.

This clone was observed a handful of times. This chain joins TRBV11-2 and TRBJ1-1; D is perhaps TRBD1 (6 bases). Trimming took off 2 bases at V and 5 bases at J, with 9 bases between the two ends. The CDR3 covers 13 residues. CDR1 is SGHAT, CDR2 FQNNGV, per germline. Here the CDR3 DNA reads TGTGCCAGCAGCTTAACAGGGCGAACTGAAGCTTTCTTT. This encodes CASSLTGRTEAFF.

V gene TRBV5-6 combines with J gene TRBJ2-7, with D hard to call. Germline V gives CDR1 SGHDT, CDR2 YYEEEE. The germline V and J ends were trimmed by 4 bases and 3 bases, with 23 bases remaining between them. The CDR3 length is 17 residues. CDR3 sequence reads: CASSSLIRQGNFYEQYF. CDR3 DNA: TGTGCCAGCAGCAGCTTGATTAGACAAGGAAATTTCTACGAGCAGTACTTC.

This clone was observed a few times. The V call is TRBV7-9, the J call TRBJ2-7; tentatively, D is TRBD1 (6 bases). CDR1 and CDR2 (germline): SEHNR, FQNEAQ (reference sequence). This CDR3 spans 15 amino acids. Trimming cost V 3 bases and J 2 bases, with 14 bases left between them. DNA of the CDR3: TGTGCCAGCAGCTTGGCGGACGGGACAACCTACGAGCAGTACTTC. It translates to CASSLADGTTYEQYF.

CDR3 residues: CASSLELFYEQYF. The CDR3 DNA reads TGTGCCAGCAGCTTGGAACTGTTCTACGAGCAGTACTTC. The chain is built from TRBV5-4 and TRBJ2-7; no clear D gene. The germline gives CDR1 SGHNT, CDR2 YYREEE (reference sequence). Trimming removed 0 bases from V and 3 bases from J, with 7 bases in between. This CDR3 is built from 13 residues. Full variable domain (outside the CDR3, taken from reference TRBV5-4 and TRBJ2-7): ETGVTQSPTHLIKTRGQQVTLRCSSQSGHNTVSWYQQALGQGPQFIFQYYREEENGRGNFPPRFSGLQFPNYSSELNVNALELDDSALYLCASSLELFYEQYFGPGTRLTVT.

The chain has TRBV25-1 and TRBJ1-3; tentative D call: TRBD1 (5 bases). Germline V CDR1 and CDR2: MGHDK, SYGVNS. CDR3 length equals 16 residues. Trimming removed 8 bases from V and 0 bases from J, with 17 bases in between. The CDR3 spells CASSQGSRSSGNTIYF. DNA of the CDR3: TGTGCCAGCTCGCAGGGAAGCCGATCCTCTGGAAACACCATATATTTT.

CDR3 DNA sequence: TGCGCCAGCAGCTTGGCCTCAGCGGGGGGCCTTACCTACAATGAGCAGTTCTTC. Encoded protein: CASSLASAGGLTYNEQFF. The V gene is TRBV5-1, the J gene TRBJ2-1, with TRBD2 matching 9 bases. The V gene's germline CDR1 is SGHRS and CDR2 YFSETQ. Losses at the gene ends were 0 bases for V and 2 bases for J; bases not matched to a gene: 9. CDR3 length equals 18 residues.

The chain has TRBV9 and TRBJ2-7; D is ambiguous. Trimming took 2 bases from V and 3 from J, leaving 6 bases between them. Germline lookup yields CDR1 SGDLS and CDR2 YYNGEE. CDR3 length: 12 amino acids. In DNA, the CDR3 is TGTGCCAGCAGCGTTGGCGGCTACGAGCAGTACTTC. It yields the protein CASSVGGYEQYF.